This T cell receptor beta chain was identified during a study of tumor-infiltrating lymphocytes in localized non-small cell lung cancer. At the level of the study: Patients included smokers and never-smokers with various histologies, some sampled after neoadjuvant chemotherapy.

Clones were read by immunoSEQ multiplex PCR, and TCRdb kept only the in-frame ones, dropping some. This repertoire shows about 5,500 clones, roughly four fifths found once; its top ten account for about 9.1%. General observations from the study: No T-cell fraction difference was seen between IM1 and IM2 tumors.

As for this clone: Its antigen remains unknown.

The CDR3 loop spans 14 amino acids. Germline loops: CDR1 SEHNR, CDR2 FQNEAQ (reference sequence). Trimming left V 3 bases short and J 4 bases short, with 10 bases between. This clonotype originated in a human donor with non-small cell lung cancer. The gene calls are TRBV7-9 and TRBJ1-5; D is ambiguous. The sequencing sample was made of lung tumor tissue. The CDR3 reads CASSFSIGNQPQHF. In nucleotides, the CDR3 is TGTGCCAGCAGCTTCTCCATCGGAAATCAGCCCCAGCATTTT.